This TCR beta chain was sequenced during a study of blood T cell repertoires in COVID-19. The overall study: COVID-19 samples from acute and convalescent phases originated in the United States, Italy and Spain.

Between the trimmed V and J ends, which lost 2 bases and 11 bases, there was a span of 12 bases. This CDR3 has 13 residues. CDR1 and CDR2 from the germline V gene are MGHRA and YSYEKL. This clone was observed once. Sequencing used immunoSEQ multiplex PCR; TCRdb keeps in-frame clones, though not all of them. The sample has tens of thousands of clones; roughly 79% are singletons. The chain employs TRBV4-1 and TRBJ1-4; D uncertain. What was sequenced was peripheral blood. This clonotype was obtained from a woman in her 70s with acute or convalescent COVID-19. In nucleotides, the CDR3 is TGCGCCAGCAGCCAATCCACTAAGACCAAACTGTTTTTT. It encodes CASSQSTKTKLFF.